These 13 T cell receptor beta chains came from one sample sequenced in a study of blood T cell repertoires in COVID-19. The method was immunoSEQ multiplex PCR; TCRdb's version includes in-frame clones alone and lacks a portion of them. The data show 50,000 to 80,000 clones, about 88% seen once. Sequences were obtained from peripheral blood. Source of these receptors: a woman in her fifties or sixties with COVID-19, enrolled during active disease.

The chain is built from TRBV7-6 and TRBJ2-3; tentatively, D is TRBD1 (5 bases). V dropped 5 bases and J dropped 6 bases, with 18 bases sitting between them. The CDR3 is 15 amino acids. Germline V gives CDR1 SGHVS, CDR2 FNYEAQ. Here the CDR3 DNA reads TGTGCCAGCAGCCAGCTTCCCCAGGGTCCGGATACGCAGTATTTT. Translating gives CASSQLPQGPDTQYF.

The CDR3 nucleotides read TGTGCCAGCAGCCGGAGGGAGGAGCAGTTCTTC. It is translated as CASSRREEQFF. The genes are TRBV11-1 and TRBJ2-1; possible D gene TRBD2, 6 bases. Trimming took 5 bases from V and 10 from J, leaving 9 bases between them. CDR3 size: 11 residues. The germline V gene has CDR1 SGHAT and CDR2 FQDESV (reference sequence).

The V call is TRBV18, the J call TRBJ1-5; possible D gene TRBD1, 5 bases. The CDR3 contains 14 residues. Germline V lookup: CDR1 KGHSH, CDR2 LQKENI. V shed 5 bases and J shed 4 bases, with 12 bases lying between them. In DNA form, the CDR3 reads TGTGCCAGCTCAGCCGGTCAGGGAAATCAGCCCCAGCATTTT. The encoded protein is CASSAGQGNQPQHF. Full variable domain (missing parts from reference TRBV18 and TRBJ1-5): NAGVMQNPRHLVRRRGQEARLRCSPMKGHSHVYWYRQLPEEGLKFMVYLQKENIIDESGMPKERFSAEFPKEGPSILRIQQVVRGDSAAYFCASSAGQGNQPQHFGDGTRLSIL.

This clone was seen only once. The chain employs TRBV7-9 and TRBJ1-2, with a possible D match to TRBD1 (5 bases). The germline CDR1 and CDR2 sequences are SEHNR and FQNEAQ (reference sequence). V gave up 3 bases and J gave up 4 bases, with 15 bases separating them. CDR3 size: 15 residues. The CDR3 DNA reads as TGTGCCAGCAGCTTCAATTTGCGGGGCGCCTATGGCTACACCTTC. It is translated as CASSFNLRGAYGYTF.

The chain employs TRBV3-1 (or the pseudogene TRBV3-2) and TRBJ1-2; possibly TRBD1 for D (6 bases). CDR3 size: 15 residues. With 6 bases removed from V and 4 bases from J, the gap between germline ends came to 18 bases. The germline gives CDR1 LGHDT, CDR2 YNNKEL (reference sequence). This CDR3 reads CASSDGQTLSYGYTF. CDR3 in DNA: TGTGCCAGCAGTGATGGACAGACACTTAGCTATGGCTACACCTTC.

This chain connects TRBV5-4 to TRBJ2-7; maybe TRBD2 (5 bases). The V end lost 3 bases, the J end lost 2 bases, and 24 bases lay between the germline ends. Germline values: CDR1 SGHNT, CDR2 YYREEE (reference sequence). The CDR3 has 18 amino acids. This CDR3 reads CASSSLDGSVTTPYEQYF. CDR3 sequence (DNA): TGTGCCAGCAGCTCCTTGGACGGTAGCGTGACGACTCCCTACGAGCAGTACTTC.

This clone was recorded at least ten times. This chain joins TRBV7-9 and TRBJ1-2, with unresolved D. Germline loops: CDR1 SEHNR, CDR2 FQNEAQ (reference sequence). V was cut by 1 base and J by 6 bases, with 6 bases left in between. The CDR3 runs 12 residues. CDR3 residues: CASSLVTDGYTF. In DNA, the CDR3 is TGTGCCAGCAGCTTAGTAACGGATGGCTACACCTTC.

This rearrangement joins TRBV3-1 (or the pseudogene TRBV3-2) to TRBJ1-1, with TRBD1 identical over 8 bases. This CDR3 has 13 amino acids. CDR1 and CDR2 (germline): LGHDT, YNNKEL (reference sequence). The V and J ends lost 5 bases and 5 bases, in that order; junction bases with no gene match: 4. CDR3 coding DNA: TGTGCCAGCAGCGGACAGGGAGGGACTGAAGCTTTCTTT. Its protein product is CASSGQGGTEAFF.

CDR3 coding DNA: TGTGCCAGCAGCCCCGGACAAGCCGTAAACTATGGCTACACCTTC. This encodes CASSPGQAVNYGYTF. The V call is TRBV6-5, the J call TRBJ1-2, with D perhaps TRBD1 (5 bases). V lost 6 bases to trimming and J lost 2 bases, with 16 bases between them. Germline CDR1 MNHEY, CDR2 SVGAGI. This CDR3 comprises 15 residues.

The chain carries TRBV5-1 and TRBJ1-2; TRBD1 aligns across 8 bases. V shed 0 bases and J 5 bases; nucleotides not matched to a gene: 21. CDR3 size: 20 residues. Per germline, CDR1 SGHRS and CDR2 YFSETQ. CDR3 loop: CASSLGLPSDRGRLGYGYTF. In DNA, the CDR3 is TGCGCCAGCAGCTTGGGGCTGCCCTCCGACAGGGGCAGGCTTGGGTATGGCTACACCTTC.

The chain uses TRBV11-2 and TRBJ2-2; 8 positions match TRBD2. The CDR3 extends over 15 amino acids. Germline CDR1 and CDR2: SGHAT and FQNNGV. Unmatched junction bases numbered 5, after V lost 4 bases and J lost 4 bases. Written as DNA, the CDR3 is TGTGCCAGCAGCTACCCGAGCGGGGGCACCGGGGAGCTGTTTTTT. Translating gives CASSYPSGGTGELFF.

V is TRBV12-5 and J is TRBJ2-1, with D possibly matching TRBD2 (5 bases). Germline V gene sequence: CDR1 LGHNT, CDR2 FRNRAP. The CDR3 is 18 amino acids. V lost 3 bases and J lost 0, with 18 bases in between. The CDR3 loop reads CASGFTPTAGSSYNEQFF. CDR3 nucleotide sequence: TGTGCTAGTGGTTTCACCCCCACGGCGGGTAGCTCCTACAATGAGCAGTTCTTC.

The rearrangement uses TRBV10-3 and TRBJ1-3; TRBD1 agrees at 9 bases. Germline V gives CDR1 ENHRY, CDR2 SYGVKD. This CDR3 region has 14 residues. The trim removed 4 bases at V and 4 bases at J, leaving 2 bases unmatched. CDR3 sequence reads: CAISVGTGGNTIYF. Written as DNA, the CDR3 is TGTGCCATCAGTGTCGGGACAGGGGGAAACACCATATATTTT.